This entry lists 5 T cell receptor beta chains sequenced from one sample in a study of blood T cell repertoires in COVID-19 (dated by TCRdb to between 2020 and 2021). The library was built by means of the immunoSEQ multiplex PCR assay. TCRdb obtained this table from immuneACCESS and retained in-frame rearrangements with V and J assigned. These tables miss some clones; where compared with another copy, unresolved V genes account for less than half of the shortfall, and the remainder is unexplained. The sample records hundreds of thousands of clones, about nine tenths of which are singletons. The biggest ten clones account for approximately 4.8% of the sample. The sequenced sample consisted of peripheral blood. All receptors derive from a man aged 45-60 years with acute or convalescent COVID-19.

This clone occurred once. The chain couples TRBV6-1 to TRBJ1-1; no reliable D call. This CDR3 is 13 amino acids long. Trimming left V 2 bases short and J 2 bases short, with 6 bases between. From germline, CDR1 is MNHNS and CDR2 SASEGT. Here the CDR3 reads CASSETRNTEAFF. CDR3 DNA: TGTGCCAGCAGTGAAACGAGAAACACTGAAGCTTTCTTT.

The genes are TRBV7-8 and TRBJ2-6; 8 positions match TRBD2. The CDR3 runs 20 residues. Trimming cost V 5 bases and J 0 bases; bases outside gene matches: 15. Germline V gene lookup returns CDR1 SGHVS and CDR2 FQNEAQ. CDR3 in amino acids: CASSNGLANILLSGANVLTF. The CDR3 bases are TGTGCCAGCAGCAACGGACTAGCCAACATCCTTCTCTCTGGGGCCAACGTCCTGACTTTC.

The chain carries TRBV9 and TRBJ2-3; weak D call: TRBD2 (7 bases). Trimming removed 4 bases from V and 4 bases from J, with 19 bases in between. Germline assignment: CDR1 SGDLS and CDR2 YYNGEE. The CDR3 consists of 16 residues. This CDR3 reads CASSPGGRGRADTQYF. The CDR3 DNA reads TGTGCCAGCAGCCCAGGTGGGCGGGGGCGGGCAGATACGCAGTATTTT. The full variable domain, completed using reference TRBV9 and TRBJ2-3, is DSGVTQTPKHLITATGQRVTLRCSPRSGDLSVYWYQQSLDQGLQFLIQYYNGEERAKGNILERFSAQQFPDLHSELNLSSLELGDSALYFCASSPGGRGRADTQYFGPGTRLTVL.

The CDR3 loop is CASNSQTSGTGVYGYTF. CDR3 sequence (DNA): TGTGCCAGTAATAGCCAAACGTCCGGGACAGGGGTTTATGGCTACACCTTC. The J gene is TRBJ1-2, the V gene TRBV19; 10 positions agree with TRBD1. J lost 5 bases, V lost 7 bases, and 16 bases had no gene match. The germline V gene encodes CDR1 LNHDA and CDR2 SQIVND (reference sequence). The CDR3 spans 17 residues.

The V call is TRBV3-1 (or the pseudogene TRBV3-2), the J call TRBJ1-2; possibly TRBD1 for D (5 bases). The V and J ends lost 0 bases and 4 bases respectively, with 12 bases between them. Germline V gene lookup returns CDR1 LGHDT and CDR2 YNNKEL (reference sequence). CDR3 length: 15 residues. The CDR3 nucleotides are TGTGCCAGCAGCCAAGATAGGGGCAGGTCCTATGGCTACACCTTC. Translated, it gives CASSQDRGRSYGYTF.